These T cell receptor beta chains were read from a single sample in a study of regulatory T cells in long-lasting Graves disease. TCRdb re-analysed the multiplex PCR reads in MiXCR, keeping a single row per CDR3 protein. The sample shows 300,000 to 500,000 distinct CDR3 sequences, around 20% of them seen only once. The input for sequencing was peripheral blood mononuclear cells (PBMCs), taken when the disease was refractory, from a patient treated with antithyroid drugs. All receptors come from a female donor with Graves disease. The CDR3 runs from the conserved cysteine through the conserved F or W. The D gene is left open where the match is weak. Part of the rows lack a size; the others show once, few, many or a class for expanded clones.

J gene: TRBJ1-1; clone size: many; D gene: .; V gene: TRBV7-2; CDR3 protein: CASSFGGLDTEAFF; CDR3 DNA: TGTGCCAGCAGCTTCGGGGGCTTGGACACTGAAGCTTTCTTT
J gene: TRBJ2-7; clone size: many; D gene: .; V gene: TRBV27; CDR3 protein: CASSLSNRPEQYF; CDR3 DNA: TGTGCCAGCAGTTTATCGAACAGGCCCGAGCAGTACTTC
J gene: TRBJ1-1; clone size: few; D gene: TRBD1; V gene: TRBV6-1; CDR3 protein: CASSEKSQGDNTEAFF; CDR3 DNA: TGTGCCAGCAGTGAAAAATCACAGGGGGATAATACTGAAGCTTTCTTT
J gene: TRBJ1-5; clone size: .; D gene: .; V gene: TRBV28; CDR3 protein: CASSFGGLANQPQHF; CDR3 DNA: TGTGCCAGCAGTTTCGGGGGGCTAGCCAATCAGCCCCAGCATTTT
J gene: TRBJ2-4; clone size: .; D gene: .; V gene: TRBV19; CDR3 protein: CASSITVAKNIQYF; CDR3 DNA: TGTGCCAGTAGTATCACAGTAGCCAAAAACATTCAGTACTTC
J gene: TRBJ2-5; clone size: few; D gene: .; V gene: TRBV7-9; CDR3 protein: CASSLVPTQETQYF; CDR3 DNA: TGTGCCAGCAGCTTAGTGCCGACCCAAGAGACCCAGTACTTC
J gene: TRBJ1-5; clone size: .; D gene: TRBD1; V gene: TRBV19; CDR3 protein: CASSQQTGGFHQPQHF; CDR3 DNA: TGTGCCAGTAGTCAACAGACAGGGGGCTTCCATCAGCCCCAGCATTTT
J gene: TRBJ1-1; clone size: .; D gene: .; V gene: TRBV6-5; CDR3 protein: CASSYGGRVALF; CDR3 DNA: TGTGCCAGCAGTTACGGTGGACGGGTAGCTCTCTTT
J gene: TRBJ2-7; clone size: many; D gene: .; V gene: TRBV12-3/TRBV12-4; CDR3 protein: CASTAGTSYEQYF; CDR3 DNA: TGTGCCAGCACGGCGGGGACATCCTACGAGCAGTACTTC
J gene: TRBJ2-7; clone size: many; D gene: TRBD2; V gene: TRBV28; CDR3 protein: CASSLRTSGNYEQYF; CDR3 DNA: TGTGCCAGCAGTTTACGGACTAGCGGGAACTACGAGCAGTACTTC
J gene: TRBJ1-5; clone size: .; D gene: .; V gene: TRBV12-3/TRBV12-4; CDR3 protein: CACSNRGNNQPQHF; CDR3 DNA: TGTGCCTGCAGCAATCGGGGGAACAATCAGCCCCAGCATTTT
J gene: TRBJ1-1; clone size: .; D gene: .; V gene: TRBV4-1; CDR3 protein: CASSQAPETEAFF; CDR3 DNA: TGCGCCAGCAGCCAAGCCCCCGAGACTGAGGCTTTCTTT
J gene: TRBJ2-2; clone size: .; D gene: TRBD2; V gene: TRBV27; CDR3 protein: CASRLAGGGRTGELFF; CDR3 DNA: TGTGCCAGCAGATTAGCGGGAGGGGGCCGAACCGGGGAGCTGTTTTTT
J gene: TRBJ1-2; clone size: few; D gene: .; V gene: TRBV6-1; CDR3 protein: CASGGSGTGYTF; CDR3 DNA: TGTGCCAGCGGGGGATCGGGGACTGGCTACACCTTC
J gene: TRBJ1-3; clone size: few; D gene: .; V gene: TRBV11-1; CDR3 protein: CASSLSDSTGNTIYF; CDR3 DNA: TGTGCCAGCAGCTTGTCAGACTCTACTGGAAACACCATATATTTT
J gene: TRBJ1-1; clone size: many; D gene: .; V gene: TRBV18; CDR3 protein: CASSPKNTEAFF; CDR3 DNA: TGTGCCAGCAGCCCTAAGAACACTGAAGCTTTCTTT
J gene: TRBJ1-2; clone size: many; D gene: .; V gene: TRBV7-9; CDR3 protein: CAIGHREVVDGYTF; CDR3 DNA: TGTGCCATCGGCCACAGGGAAGTGGTAGATGGCTACACCTTC
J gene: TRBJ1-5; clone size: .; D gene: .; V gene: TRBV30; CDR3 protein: CAWTGGGNQPQHF; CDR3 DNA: TGTGCCTGGACGGGAGGGGGCAATCAGCCCCAGCATTTT
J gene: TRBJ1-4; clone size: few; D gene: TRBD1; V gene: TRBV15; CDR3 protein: CATSRGQGREKLFF; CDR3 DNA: TGTGCCACCAGCAGAGGACAGGGGCGTGAAAAACTGTTTTTT
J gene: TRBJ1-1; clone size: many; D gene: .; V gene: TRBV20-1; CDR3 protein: CSARSVPETEAFF; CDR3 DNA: TGCAGTGCTAGAAGCGTTCCCGAAACTGAAGCTTTCTTT
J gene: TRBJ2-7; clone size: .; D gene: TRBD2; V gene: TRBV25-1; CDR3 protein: CASSGRGGQQEQYF; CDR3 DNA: TGTGCCAGCAGTGGACGGGGGGGGCAACAGGAGCAGTACTTC
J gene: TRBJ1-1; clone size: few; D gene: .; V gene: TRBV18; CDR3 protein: CASSPYRNTEAFF; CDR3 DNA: TGTGCCAGCTCACCATACAGGAACACTGAAGCTTTCTTT
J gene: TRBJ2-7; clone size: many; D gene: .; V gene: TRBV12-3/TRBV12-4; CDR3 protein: CAIAFSGSSYEQYF; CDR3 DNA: TGTGCCATCGCCTTTAGCGGTAGCTCCTACGAGCAGTACTTC
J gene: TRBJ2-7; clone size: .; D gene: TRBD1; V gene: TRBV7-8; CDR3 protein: CASIPDRNYEQYF; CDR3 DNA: TGTGCCAGCATCCCGGACAGGAACTACGAGCAGTACTTC
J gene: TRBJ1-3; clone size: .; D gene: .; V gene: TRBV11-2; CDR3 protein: CASSLSQNSLYGNTIYF; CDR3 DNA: TGTGCCAGCAGCTTATCGCAGAACAGCCTTTACGGAAACACCATATATTTT
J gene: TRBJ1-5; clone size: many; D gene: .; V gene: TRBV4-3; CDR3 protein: CASSQEWVSNQPQHF; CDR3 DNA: TGCGCCAGCAGCCAAGAATGGGTTTCAAATCAGCCCCAGCATTTT
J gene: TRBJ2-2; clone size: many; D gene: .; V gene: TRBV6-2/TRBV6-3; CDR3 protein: CASSYVPDNTGELFF; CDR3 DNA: TGTGCCAGCAGTTACGTGCCGGATAACACCGGGGAGCTGTTTTTT
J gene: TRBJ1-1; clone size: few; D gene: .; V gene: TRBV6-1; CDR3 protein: CASSEIGEAFF; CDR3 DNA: TGTGCCAGCAGTGAAATCGGAGAAGCTTTCTTT
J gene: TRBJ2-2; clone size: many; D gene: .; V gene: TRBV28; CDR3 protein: CASSFPPEGLPTGELFF; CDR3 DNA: TGTGCCAGCAGTTTTCCCCCGGAAGGGCTACCCACCGGGGAGCTGTTTTTT
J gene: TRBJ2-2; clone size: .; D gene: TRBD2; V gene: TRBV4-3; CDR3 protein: CASSQALLAGRTGELFF; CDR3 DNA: TGCGCCAGCAGCCAAGCCCTTTTAGCGGGGAGGACCGGGGAGCTGTTTTTT
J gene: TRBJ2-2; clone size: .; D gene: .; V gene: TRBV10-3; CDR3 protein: CAISDRGNTGELFF; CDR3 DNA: TGTGCCATCAGTGACCGGGGAAACACCGGGGAGCTGTTTTTT
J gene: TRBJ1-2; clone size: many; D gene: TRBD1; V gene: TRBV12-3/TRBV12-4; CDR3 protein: CASSQALGTVYGYTF; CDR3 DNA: TGTGCCAGCAGCCAAGCCCTCGGGACAGTCTATGGCTACACCTTC
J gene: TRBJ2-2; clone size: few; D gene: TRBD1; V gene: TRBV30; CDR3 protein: CAWQTGAMGTGELFF; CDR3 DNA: TGTGCCTGGCAGACAGGGGCCATGGGCACCGGGGAGCTGTTTTTT
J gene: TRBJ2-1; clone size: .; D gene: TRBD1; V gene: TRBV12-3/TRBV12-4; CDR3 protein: CASSLGNRGGYNEQFF; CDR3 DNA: TGTGCCAGCAGTTTAGGTAACAGGGGTGGGTACAATGAGCAGTTCTTC
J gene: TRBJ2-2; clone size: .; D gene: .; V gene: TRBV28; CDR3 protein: CASSLLQSPGELFF; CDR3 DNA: TGTGCCAGCAGTTTATTACAGTCCCCCGGGGAGCTGTTTTTT
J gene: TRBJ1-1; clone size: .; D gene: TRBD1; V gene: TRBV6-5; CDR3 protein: CASSSGTGETEAFF; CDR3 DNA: TGTGCCAGCAGTTCCGGGACAGGGGAGACTGAAGCTTTCTTT
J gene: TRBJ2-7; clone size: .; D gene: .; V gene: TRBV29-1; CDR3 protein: CSVEGHSEQYF; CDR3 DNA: TGCAGCGTTGAGGGACATTCCGAGCAGTACTTC
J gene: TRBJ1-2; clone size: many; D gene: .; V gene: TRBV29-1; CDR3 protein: CSVGRAEGYTF; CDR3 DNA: TGCAGCGTGGGGAGGGCGGAAGGCTACACCTTC
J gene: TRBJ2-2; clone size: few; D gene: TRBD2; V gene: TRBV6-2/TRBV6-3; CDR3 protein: CASREISGGRGELFF; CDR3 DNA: TGTGCCAGCAGGGAGATCAGCGGGGGCCGTGGGGAGCTGTTTTTT
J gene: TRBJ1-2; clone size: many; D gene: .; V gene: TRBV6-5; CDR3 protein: CASSYSKADNNYGYTF; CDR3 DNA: TGTGCCAGCAGTTACTCGAAGGCAGACAATAACTATGGCTACACCTTC
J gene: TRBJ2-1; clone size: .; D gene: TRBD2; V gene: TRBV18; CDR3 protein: CASSPPQLVGGAYNEQFF; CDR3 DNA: TGTGCCAGCTCACCACCTCAACTAGTGGGAGGGGCTTACAATGAGCAGTTCTTC
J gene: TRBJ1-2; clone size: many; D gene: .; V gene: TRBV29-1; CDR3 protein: CSVGQTNYGYTF; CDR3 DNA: TGCAGCGTTGGACAGACAAACTATGGCTACACCTTC
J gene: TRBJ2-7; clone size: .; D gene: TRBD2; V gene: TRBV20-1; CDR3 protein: CSARDPGLDRTYEQYF; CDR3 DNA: TGCAGTGCTAGGGATCCAGGACTAGACCGAACCTACGAGCAGTACTTC
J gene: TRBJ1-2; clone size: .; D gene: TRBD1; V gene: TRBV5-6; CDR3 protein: CASSQTGSAYGYTF; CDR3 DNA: TGTGCCAGCAGCCAGACAGGGTCTGCCTATGGCTACACCTTC
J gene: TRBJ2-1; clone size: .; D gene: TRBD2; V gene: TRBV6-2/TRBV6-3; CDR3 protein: CASSYSTLAGGSSYNEQFF; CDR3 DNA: TGTGCCAGCAGTTACTCGACCCTAGCGGGCGGCAGCTCCTACAATGAGCAGTTCTTC
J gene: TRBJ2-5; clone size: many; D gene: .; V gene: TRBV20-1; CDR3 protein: CSAQIHAGQQETQYF; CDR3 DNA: TGCAGTGCTCAGATCCACGCGGGACAACAAGAGACCCAGTACTTC
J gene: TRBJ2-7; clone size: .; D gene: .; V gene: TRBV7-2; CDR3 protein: CASSLVQYEQYF; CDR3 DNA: TGTGCCAGCAGCTTAGTTCAGTACGAGCAGTACTTC
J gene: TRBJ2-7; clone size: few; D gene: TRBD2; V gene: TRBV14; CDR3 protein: CASSQGLGGYPSEQYF; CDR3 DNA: TGTGCCAGCAGCCAAGGGCTGGGGGGGTACCCTTCCGAGCAGTACTTC
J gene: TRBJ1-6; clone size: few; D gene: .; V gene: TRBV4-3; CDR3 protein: CASSQDENLPLHF; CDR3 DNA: TGCGCCAGCAGCCAAGATGAAAATTTACCCCTCCACTTT
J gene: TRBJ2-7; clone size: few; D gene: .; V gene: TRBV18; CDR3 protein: CASSPETASYEQYF; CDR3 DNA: TGTGCCAGCTCACCCGAGACAGCGTCCTACGAGCAGTACTTC
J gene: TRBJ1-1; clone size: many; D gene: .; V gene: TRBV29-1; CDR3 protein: CSAPRGGRAFF; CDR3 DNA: TGCAGCGCTCCCCGGGGGGGGAGAGCTTTCTTT
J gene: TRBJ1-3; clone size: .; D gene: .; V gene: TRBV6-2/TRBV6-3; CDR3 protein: CASSSIDTVNGNTIYF; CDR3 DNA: TGTGCCAGCAGTTCCATCGACACCGTGAATGGAAACACCATATATTTT
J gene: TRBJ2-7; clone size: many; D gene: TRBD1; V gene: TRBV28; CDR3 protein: CASSLGQSVKQYF; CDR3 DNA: TGTGCCAGCAGTTTGGGACAGTCGGTTAAGCAGTACTTC
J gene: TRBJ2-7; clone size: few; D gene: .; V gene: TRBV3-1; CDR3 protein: CASSQMAGHPYEQYF; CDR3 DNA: TGTGCCAGCAGCCAAATGGCGGGACACCCCTACGAGCAGTACTTC
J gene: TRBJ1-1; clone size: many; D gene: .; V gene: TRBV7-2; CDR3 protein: CASSVEPGRRNTEAFF; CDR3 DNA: TGTGCCAGCAGCGTAGAACCGGGACGCCGGAACACTGAAGCTTTCTTT
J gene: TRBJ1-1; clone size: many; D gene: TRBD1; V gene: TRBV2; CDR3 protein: CASTYQGDTEAFF; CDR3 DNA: TGTGCCAGCACCTATCAGGGGGACACTGAAGCTTTCTTT
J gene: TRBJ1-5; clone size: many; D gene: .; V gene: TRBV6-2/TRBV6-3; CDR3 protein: CASSEGRYSNQPQHF; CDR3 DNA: TGTGCCAGCAGTGAAGGCAGGTATAGCAATCAGCCCCAGCATTTT
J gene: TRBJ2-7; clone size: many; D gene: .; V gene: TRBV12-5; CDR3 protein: CASVRGAREQYF; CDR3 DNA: TGTGCTAGTGTTCGCGGGGCTCGCGAGCAGTACTTC
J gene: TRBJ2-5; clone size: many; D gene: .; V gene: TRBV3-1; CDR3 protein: CASSQDSAGNPVVTQYF; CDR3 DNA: TGTGCCAGCAGCCAAGATTCGGCAGGAAACCCCGTGGTGACCCAGTACTTC
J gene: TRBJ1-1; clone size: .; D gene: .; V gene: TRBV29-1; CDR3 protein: CSAGTPSSGAFF; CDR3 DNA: TGCAGCGCCGGGACACCCTCTTCGGGAGCTTTCTTT